The clone carrying this T cell receptor beta chain was counted many times. The CDR3 extends over 16 amino acids. In germline, CDR1 is SGHRS, CDR2 YFSETQ. The J segment lost 0 bases and the V segment lost 4 bases, leaving 8 bases of the junction unmatched. This specimen belongs to a study of CD8 T cells in ankylosing spondylitis. In making TCR beta libraries, quantitative 5'-RACE with molecular barcodes was used. TCRdb called the 5' RACE reads again in MiXCR, with one record for every CDR3 protein. The sample holds about 130,000 distinct CDR3 sequences, 7% to 10% seen once. The sequence came from a male donor with ankylosing spondylitis or in good health (not recorded which). The rearrangement links TRBV5-1 to TRBJ1-2; 8 nucleotides align to TRBD1. Material: blood, either unsorted or a sorted T cell fraction (not recorded which). In nucleotides, the CDR3 is TGCGCCAGCAGCAAAGGGACAGGAGCATCTAACTATGGCTACACCTTC. This gives the protein CASSKGTGASNYGYTF. The whole variable domain, remainder taken from reference TRBV5-1 and TRBJ1-2, is KAGVTQTPRYLIKTRGQQVTLSCSPISGHRSVSWYQQTPGQGLQFLFEYFSETQRNKGNFPGRFSGRQFSNSRSEMNVSTLELGDSALYLCASSKGTGASNYGYTFGSGTRLTVV.